This paragraph covers one T cell receptor (beta chain) sequence. Antigen specificity is unknown. Amplification of TCR beta used genomic DNA extracted from peripheral blood. Multiplex touch-down PCR with TRB-A/B primers amplified rearranged V-D-J TRB sequences. TCRdb called the multiplex PCR reads again in MiXCR, with one record for every CDR3 protein. The table has fewer than 15,000 distinct CDR3 sequences, about a quarter seen once. This entry belongs to a study of T cell repertoires in aging, cancer and after chemotherapy. For the study at large: Repeat sampling of healthy donors over several months to years showed clear clonal overlap. The whole study produced a dataset of roughly 8.6 million TCR reads. General observations from the study: Compared with age-matched healthy donors, untreated hematological or solid cancer patients showed higher blood TCR clonality. Median generation probability rose over the chemotherapy interval in each cancer cohort, suggesting rebound thymic output.

The CDR3 contains 12 residues. The V and J ends lost 1 base and 6 bases respectively, with 7 bases between them. Germline V gene data show CDR1 as SEHNR and CDR2 as FQNEAQ (reference sequence). The receptor's source is a human donor in good health. Source material: blood. The chain joins TRBV7-9 to TRBJ2-7; TRBD2 might be the D (6 bases). In DNA, the CDR3 is TGTGCCAGCAGCTTAGACGGGGGCGAGCAGTACTTC. Translated: CASSLDGGEQYF.